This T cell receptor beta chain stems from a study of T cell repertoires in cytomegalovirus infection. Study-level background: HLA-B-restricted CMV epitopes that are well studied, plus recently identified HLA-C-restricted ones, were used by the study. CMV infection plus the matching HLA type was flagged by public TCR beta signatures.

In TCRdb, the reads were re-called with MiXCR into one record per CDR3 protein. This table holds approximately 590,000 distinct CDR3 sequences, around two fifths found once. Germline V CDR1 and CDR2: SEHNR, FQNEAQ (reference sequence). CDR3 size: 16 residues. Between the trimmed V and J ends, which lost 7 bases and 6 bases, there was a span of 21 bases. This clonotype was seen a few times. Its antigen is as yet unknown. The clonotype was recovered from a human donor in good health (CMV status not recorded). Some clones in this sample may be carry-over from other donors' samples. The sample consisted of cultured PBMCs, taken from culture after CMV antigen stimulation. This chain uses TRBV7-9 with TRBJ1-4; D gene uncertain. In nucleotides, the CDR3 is TGTGCCAGCACCGAGATCCCACGGGTCAGTGATGAAAAACTGTTTTTT. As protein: CASTEIPRVSDEKLFF.